The clone carrying this T cell receptor beta chain was observed a few times. This sample was taken from a study of breast tumors, draining lymph nodes, adjacent tissues. Germline V gene sequence: CDR1 MNHEY, CDR2 SMNVEV (reference sequence). The junction had 2 bases not matched to a gene; V was cut back by 4 bases and J by 7 bases. The CDR3 loop spans 14 amino acids. MiXCR, run by TCRdb on the multiplex PCR reads, gives a single entry per CDR3 protein. The sample has 75,000 to 100,000 distinct CDR3 sequences, approximately 20% seen once. Axillary draining lymph nodes of breast cancer patients supplied the node samples.

This sequence was found in a female donor with breast cancer. Some clones in this sample may be carry-over from other donors' samples. The V call is TRBV27, the J call TRBJ1-4; TRBD1 aligns across 11 bases. Sequencing was performed on axillary lymph node tissue. The DNA of the CDR3 is TGTGCCAGCAGTTGGGACAGGGGGTCTGAAAAACTGTTTTTT. The encoded protein is CASSWDRGSEKLFF.